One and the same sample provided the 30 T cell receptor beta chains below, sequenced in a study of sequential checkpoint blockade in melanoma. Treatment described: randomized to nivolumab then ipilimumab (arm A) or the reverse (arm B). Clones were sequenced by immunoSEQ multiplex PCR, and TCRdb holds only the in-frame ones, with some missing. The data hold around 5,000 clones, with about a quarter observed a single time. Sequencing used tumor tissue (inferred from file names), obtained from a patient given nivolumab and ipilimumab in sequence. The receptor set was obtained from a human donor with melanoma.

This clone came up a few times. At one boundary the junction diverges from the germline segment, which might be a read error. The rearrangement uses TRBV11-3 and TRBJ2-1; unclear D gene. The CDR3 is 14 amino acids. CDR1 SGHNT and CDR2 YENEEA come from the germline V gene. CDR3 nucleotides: TGTGCCAGCAGCTTACAAGAAGTGAACAATGAACAGTTCTTC. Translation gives CASSLQEVNNEQFF. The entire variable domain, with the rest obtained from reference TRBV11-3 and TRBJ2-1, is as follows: EAGVVQSPRYKIIEKKQPVAFWCNPISGHNTLYWYLQNLGQGPELLIRYENEEAVDDSQLPKDRFSAERLKGVDSTLKIQPAELGDSAVYLCASSLQEVNNEQFFGPGTRLTVL.

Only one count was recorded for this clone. CDR3 sequence (DNA): TGTGCCAGCTCACCCCTGCCAATCGGAGGCAGGGGGAACACCGGGGAGCTGTTTTTT. Protein sequence: CASSPLPIGGRGNTGELFF. The V and J genes are TRBV18 and TRBJ2-2; a weak D match, TRBD1 (6 bases). V dropped 3 bases and J dropped 1 base, with 21 bases sitting between them. This CDR3 spans 19 amino acids. Germline-derived CDR1 and CDR2 are KGHSH and LQKENI. Together with reference TRBV18 and TRBJ2-2, the CDR3 gives the full variable domain: NAGVMQNPRHLVRRRGQEARLRCSPMKGHSHVYWYRQLPEEGLKFMVYLQKENIIDESGMPKERFSAEFPKEGPSILRIQQVVRGDSAAYFCASSPLPIGGRGNTGELFFGEGSRLTVL.

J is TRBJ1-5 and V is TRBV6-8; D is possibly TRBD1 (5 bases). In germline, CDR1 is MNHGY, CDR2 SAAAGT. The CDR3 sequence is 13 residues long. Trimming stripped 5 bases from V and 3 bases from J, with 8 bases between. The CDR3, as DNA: TGTGCCAGCAGTCGGGACTACAATCAGCCCCAGCATTTT. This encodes CASSRDYNQPQHF.

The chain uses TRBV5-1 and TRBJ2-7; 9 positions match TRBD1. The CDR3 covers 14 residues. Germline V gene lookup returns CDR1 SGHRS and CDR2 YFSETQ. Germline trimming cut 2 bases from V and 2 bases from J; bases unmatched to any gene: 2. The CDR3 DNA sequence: TGCGCCAGCAGCTTTGGGACAGGGACCTACGAGCAGTACTTC. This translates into CASSFGTGTYEQYF.

This chain's CDR3 is CASSFSLADWIDYEQYF. CDR3 DNA sequence: TGTGCCAGCAGTTTTTCGCTAGCGGATTGGATAGACTACGAGCAGTACTTC. The chain is built from TRBV28 and TRBJ2-7; 7 bases agree with TRBD2. The CDR3 is 17 residues long. The V gene end was trimmed by 3 bases and the J gene end by 3 bases; junction bases not matched to a gene: 14. The V gene's germline CDR1 is MDHEN and CDR2 SYDVKM.

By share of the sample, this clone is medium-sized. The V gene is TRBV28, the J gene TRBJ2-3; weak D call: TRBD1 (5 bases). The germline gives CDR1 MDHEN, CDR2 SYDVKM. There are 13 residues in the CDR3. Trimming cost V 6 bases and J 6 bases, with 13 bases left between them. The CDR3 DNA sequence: TGTGCCAGCAGACAGGTGTGGAAGGATACGCAGTATTTT. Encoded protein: CASRQVWKDTQYF.

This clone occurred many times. CDR3 sequence reads: CASSFEAGGEETQYF. CDR3 nucleotides: TGTGCCAGCAGCTTCGAGGCAGGGGGGGAAGAGACCCAGTACTTC. The chain uses TRBV11-3 and TRBJ2-5, with D tentatively TRBD1 or TRBD2 (7 bases each). Germline values: CDR1 SGHNT, CDR2 YENEEA. The CDR3 contains 15 residues. Trimming removed 3 bases from V and 3 bases from J, with 14 bases in between.

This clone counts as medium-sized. The CDR3 is CASSRLGYEQYF. The CDR3 bases are TGTGCCAGCAGCAGGTTGGGGTACGAGCAGTACTTC. The genes are TRBV28 and TRBJ2-7; D call uncertain. The CDR3 loop spans 12 amino acids. V lost 6 bases, J lost 4 bases, and 10 bases lay in between. Germline CDR1 reads MDHEN; CDR2 reads SYDVKM.

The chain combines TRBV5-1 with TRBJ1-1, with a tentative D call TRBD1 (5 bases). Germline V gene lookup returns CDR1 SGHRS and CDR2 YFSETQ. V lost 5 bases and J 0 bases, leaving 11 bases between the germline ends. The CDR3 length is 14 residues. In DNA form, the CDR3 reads TGCGCCAGCAGGTATGGGGGAGTGAACACTGAAGCTTTCTTT. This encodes CASRYGGVNTEAFF. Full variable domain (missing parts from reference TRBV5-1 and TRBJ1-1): KAGVTQTPRYLIKTRGQQVTLSCSPISGHRSVSWYQQTPGQGLQFLFEYFSETQRNKGNFPGRFSGRQFSNSRSEMNVSTLELGDSALYLCASRYGGVNTEAFFGQGTRLTVV.

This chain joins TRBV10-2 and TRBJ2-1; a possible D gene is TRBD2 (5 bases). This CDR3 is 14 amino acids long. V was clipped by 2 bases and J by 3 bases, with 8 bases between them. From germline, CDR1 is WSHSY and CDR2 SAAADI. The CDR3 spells CASSEKGDYNEQFF. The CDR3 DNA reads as TGCGCCAGCAGTGAGAAGGGAGACTACAATGAGCAGTTCTTC.

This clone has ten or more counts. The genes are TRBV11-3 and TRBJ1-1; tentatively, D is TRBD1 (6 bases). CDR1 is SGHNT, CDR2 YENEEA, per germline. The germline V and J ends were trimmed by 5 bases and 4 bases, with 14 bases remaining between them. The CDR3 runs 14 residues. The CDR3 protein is CASSGPGVRTEAFF. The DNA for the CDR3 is TGTGCCAGCAGCGGCCCAGGGGTGCGCACTGAAGCTTTCTTT.

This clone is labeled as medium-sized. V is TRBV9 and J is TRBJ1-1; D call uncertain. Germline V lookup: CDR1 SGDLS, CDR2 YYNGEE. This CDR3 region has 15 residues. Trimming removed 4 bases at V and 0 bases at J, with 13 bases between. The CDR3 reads CASSLSPILNTEAFF. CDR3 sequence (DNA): TGTGCCAGCAGCCTCAGCCCCATCTTGAACACTGAAGCTTTCTTT.

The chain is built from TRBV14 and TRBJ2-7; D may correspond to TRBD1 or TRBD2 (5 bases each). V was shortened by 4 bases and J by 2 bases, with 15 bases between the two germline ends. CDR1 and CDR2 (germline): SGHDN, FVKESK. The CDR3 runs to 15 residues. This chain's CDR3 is CASSRSGRRAYEQYF. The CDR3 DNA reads TGTGCCAGCAGCCGGTCGGGACGGCGGGCCTACGAGCAGTACTTC.

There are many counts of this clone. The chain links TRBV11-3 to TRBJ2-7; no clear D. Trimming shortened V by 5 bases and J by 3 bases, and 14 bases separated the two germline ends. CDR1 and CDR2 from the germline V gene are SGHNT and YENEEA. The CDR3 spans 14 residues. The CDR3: CASSLRASLYEQYF. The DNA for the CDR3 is TGTGCCAGCAGCCTACGGGCCTCCCTCTACGAGCAGTACTTC.

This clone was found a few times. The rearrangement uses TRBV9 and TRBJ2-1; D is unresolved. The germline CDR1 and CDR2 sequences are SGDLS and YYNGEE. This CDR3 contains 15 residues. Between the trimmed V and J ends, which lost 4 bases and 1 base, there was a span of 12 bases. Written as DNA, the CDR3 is TGTGCCAGCAGCCCCCAGCACGGATCCTACAATGAGCAGTTCTTC. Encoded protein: CASSPQHGSYNEQFF.

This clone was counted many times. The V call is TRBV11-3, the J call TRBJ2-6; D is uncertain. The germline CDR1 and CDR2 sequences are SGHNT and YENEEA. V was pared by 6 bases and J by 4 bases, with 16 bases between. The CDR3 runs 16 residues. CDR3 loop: CASSPSTPSGANVLTF. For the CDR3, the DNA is TGTGCCAGCAGTCCTTCGACTCCCTCGGGGGCCAACGTCCTGACTTTC. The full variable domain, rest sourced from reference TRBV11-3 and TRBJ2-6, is EAGVVQSPRYKIIEKKQPVAFWCNPISGHNTLYWYLQNLGQGPELLIRYENEEAVDDSQLPKDRFSAERLKGVDSTLKIQPAELGDSAVYLCASSPSTPSGANVLTFGAGSRLTVL.

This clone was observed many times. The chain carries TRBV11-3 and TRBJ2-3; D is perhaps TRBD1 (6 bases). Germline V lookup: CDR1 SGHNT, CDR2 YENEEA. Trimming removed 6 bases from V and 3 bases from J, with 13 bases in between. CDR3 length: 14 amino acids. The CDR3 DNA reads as TGTGCCAGCAGAGTCACAGGGCGGACAGATACGCAGTATTTT. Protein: CASRVTGRTDTQYF.

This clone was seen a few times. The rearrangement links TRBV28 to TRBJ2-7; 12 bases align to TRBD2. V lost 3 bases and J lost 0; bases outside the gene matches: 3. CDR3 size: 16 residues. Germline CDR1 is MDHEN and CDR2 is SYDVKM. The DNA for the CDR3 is TGTGCCAGCAGTTTCCGGACTAGCGGGAACTCCTACGAGCAGTACTTC. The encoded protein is CASSFRTSGNSYEQYF.

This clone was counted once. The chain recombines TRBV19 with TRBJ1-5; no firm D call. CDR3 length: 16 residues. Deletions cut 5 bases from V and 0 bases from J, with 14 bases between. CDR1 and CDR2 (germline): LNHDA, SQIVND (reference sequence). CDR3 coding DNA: TGTGCCAGTAGTCCACGGACGTCCGATAGCAATCAGCCCCAGCATTTT. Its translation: CASSPRTSDSNQPQHF.

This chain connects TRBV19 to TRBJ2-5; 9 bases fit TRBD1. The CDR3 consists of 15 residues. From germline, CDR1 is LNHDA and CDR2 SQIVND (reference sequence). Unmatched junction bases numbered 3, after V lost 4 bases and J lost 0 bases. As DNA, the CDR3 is TGTGCCAGTAGTACCGGGACAGGGTACCAAGAGACCCAGTACTTC. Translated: CASSTGTGYQETQYF.

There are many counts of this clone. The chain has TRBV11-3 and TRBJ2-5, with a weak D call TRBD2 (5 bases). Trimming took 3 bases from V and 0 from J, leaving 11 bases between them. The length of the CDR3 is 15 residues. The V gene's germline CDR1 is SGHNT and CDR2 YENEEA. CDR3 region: CASSLGWRYQETQYF. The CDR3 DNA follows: TGTGCCAGCAGCTTGGGTTGGAGGTACCAAGAGACCCAGTACTTC. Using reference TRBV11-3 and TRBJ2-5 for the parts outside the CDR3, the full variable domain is EAGVVQSPRYKIIEKKQPVAFWCNPISGHNTLYWYLQNLGQGPELLIRYENEEAVDDSQLPKDRFSAERLKGVDSTLKIQPAELGDSAVYLCASSLGWRYQETQYFGPGTRLLVL.

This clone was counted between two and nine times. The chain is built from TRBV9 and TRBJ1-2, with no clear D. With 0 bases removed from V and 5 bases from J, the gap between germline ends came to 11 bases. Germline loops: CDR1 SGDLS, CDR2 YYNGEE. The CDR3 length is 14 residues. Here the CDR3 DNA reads TGTGCCAGCAGCGTAGCAGACCCTGGTTATGGCTACACCTTC. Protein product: CASSVADPGYGYTF.

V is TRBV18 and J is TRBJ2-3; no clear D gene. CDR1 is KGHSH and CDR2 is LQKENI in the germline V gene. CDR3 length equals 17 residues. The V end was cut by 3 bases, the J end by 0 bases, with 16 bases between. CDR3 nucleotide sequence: TGTGCCAGCTCACCGTTTTTCGCAGACCTAAGCACAGATACGCAGTATTTT. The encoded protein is CASSPFFADLSTDTQYF.

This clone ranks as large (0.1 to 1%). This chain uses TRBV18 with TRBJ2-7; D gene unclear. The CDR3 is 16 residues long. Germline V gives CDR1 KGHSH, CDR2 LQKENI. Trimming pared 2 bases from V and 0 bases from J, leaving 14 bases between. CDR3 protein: CASSPRAGRSSYEQYF. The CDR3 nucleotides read TGTGCCAGCTCACCAAGGGCAGGACGCAGCTCCTACGAGCAGTACTTC.

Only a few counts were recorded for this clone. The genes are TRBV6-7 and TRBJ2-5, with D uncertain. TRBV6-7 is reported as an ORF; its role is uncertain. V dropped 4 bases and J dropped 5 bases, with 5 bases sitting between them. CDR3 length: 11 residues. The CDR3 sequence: CASSLGETQYF. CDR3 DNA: TGTGCCAGCAGTTTAGGGGAGACCCAGTACTTC.

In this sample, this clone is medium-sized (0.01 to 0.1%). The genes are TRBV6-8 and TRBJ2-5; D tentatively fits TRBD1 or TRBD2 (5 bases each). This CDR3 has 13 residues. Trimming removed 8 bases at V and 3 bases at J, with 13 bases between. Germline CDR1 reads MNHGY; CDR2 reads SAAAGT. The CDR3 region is CASLGQGEETQYF. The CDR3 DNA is TGTGCCAGCCTCGGGCAGGGAGAAGAGACCCAGTACTTC.

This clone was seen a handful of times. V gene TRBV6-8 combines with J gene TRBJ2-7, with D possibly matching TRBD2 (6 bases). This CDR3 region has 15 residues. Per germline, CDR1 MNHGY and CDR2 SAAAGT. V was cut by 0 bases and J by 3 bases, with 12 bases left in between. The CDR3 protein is CASSYSLASDYEQYF. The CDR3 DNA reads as TGTGCCAGCAGTTACTCATTGGCTAGCGACTACGAGCAGTACTTC.

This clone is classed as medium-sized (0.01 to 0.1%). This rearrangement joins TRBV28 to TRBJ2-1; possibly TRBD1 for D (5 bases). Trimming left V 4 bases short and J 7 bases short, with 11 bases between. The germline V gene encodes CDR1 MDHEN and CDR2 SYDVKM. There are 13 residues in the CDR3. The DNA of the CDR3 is TGTGCCAGCAGTTATCCAGGGCTGAATGAGCAGTTCTTC. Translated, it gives CASSYPGLNEQFF.

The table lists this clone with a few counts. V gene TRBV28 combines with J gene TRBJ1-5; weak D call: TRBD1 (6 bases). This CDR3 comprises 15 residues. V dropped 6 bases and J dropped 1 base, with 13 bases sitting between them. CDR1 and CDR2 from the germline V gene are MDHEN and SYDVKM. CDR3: CASRGDKMSNQPQHF. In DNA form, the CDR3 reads TGTGCCAGCAGGGGGGACAAGATGAGCAATCAGCCCCAGCATTTT.

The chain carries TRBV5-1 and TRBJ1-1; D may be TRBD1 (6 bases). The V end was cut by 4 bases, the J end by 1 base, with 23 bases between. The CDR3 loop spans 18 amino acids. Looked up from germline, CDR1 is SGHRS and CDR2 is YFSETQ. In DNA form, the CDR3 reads TGCGCCAGCAGCCTACTACCGGGACACACCCTCTCGAACACTGAAGCTTTCTTT. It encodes CASSLLPGHTLSNTEAFF.